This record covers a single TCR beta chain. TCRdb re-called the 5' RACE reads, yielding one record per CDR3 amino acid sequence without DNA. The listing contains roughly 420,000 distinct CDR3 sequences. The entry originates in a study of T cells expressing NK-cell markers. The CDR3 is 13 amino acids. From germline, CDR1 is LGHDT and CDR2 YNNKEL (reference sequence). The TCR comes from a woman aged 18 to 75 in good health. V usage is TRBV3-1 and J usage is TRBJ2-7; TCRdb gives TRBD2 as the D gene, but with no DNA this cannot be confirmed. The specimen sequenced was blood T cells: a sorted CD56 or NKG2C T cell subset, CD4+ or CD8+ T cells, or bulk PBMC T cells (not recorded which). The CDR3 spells CASSQGRGAEQYF.